The 28 T cell receptor beta chains given below trace back to one sample, sequenced in a study of siplizumab effects on memory and regulatory T cells. The data were produced by immunoSEQ multiplex PCR, yet TCRdb's version contains in-frame clones alone and is incomplete. The repertoire includes over 50,000 clones, less than 90% of them detected once, and roughly 3.8% sits in the top ten. Sequenced material: memory CD4+ T cells sorted from blood. These receptors came from a human donor in good health.

The chain employs TRBV7-8 and TRBJ2-1; TRBD2 matches 8 bases. This CDR3 region has 17 residues. Unmatched junction bases numbered 9, after V lost 3 bases and J lost 2 bases. CDR1 is SGHVS and CDR2 is FQNEAQ in the germline V gene. Here the CDR3 reads CASSLGAAGATYNEQFF. The CDR3 region has the DNA TGTGCCAGCAGCTTGGGGGCAGCGGGAGCTACCTACAATGAGCAGTTCTTC.

Concerning this clone itself: Other DNA sequences within the sample encode an identical CDR3. The chain links TRBV18 to TRBJ2-3; D is unclear. CDR1 is KGHSH, CDR2 LQKENI, per germline. This CDR3 has 13 residues. V lost 0 bases, J lost 0 bases, and 1 base lay in between. The CDR3 region is CASSPPSTDTQYF. The CDR3 bases are TGTGCCAGCTCACCACCTAGCACAGATACGCAGTATTTT.

The chain joins TRBV18 to TRBJ1-1, with D possibly matching TRBD1 (6 bases). From germline, CDR1 is KGHSH and CDR2 LQKENI. CDR3 length: 16 residues. V lost 0 bases to trimming and J lost 2 bases, with 13 bases between them. CDR3 sequence reads: CASSPPGAGGNTEAFF. CDR3 in DNA: TGTGCCAGCTCACCACCGGGGGCAGGCGGTAACACTGAAGCTTTCTTT.

The rearrangement uses TRBV7-8 and TRBJ2-1; D call uncertain. Trimming took off 5 bases at V and 5 bases at J, with 4 bases between the two ends. The CDR3 is 11 residues long. Germline V gene lookup returns CDR1 SGHVS and CDR2 FQNEAQ. CDR3 loop: CASSPDNEQFF. The CDR3, as DNA: TGTGCCAGCAGCCCGGACAATGAGCAGTTCTTC.

CDR3 in DNA: TGTGCCAGCAGCTTACGGGCCAATAATTCACCCCTCCACTTT. Amino acids: CASSLRANNSPLHF. V is TRBV7-6 and J is TRBJ1-6; no clear D. The germline V gene has CDR1 SGHVS and CDR2 FNYEAQ. The CDR3 has 14 amino acids. V lost 2 bases and J 5 bases, leaving 7 bases between the germline ends.

The rearrangement joins TRBV6-6 to TRBJ1-5; D uncertain. The V end lost 0 bases, the J end lost 5 bases, and 8 bases lay between the germline ends. The CDR3 length is 14 residues. Per germline, CDR1 MNHNY and CDR2 SVGAGI (reference sequence). For the CDR3, the DNA is TGTGCCAGCAGTTACTCGATAACGTATCAGCCCCAGCATTTT. Amino acids: CASSYSITYQPQHF.

The chain links TRBV6-1 to TRBJ1-5, with D possibly matching TRBD1 (5 bases). CDR3 size: 15 residues. Germline V gene data show CDR1 as MNHNS and CDR2 as SASEGT. V lost 7 bases to trimming and J lost 5 bases, with 18 bases between them. The CDR3 DNA reads TGTGCCAGCACCCCAGGGATCCAACCCCATCAGCCCCAGCATTTT. It encodes CASTPGIQPHQPQHF.

This chain links TRBV18 with TRBJ1-1; 8 nucleotides match TRBD1. Germline trimming cut 2 bases from V and 7 bases from J; bases unmatched to any gene: 9. Germline values: CDR1 KGHSH, CDR2 LQKENI. The CDR3 extends over 15 amino acids. The DNA for the CDR3 is TGTGCCAGCTCACCAGAGCGCAGGGGGCTCAGTGAAGCTTTCTTT. Translated, it gives CASSPERRGLSEAFF.

The V gene is TRBV5-1, the J gene TRBJ2-4; TRBD1 agrees at 7 bases. This CDR3 contains 13 residues. J was trimmed by 5 bases and V by 4 bases; bases with no gene match: 3. CDR1 is SGHRS and CDR2 is YFSETQ in the germline V gene. This CDR3 is CASSPQGENIQYF. CDR3 DNA: TGCGCCAGCAGCCCGCAGGGGGAAAACATTCAGTACTTC. Together with reference TRBV5-1 and TRBJ2-4, the CDR3 gives the full variable domain: KAGVTQTPRYLIKTRGQQVTLSCSPISGHRSVSWYQQTPGQGLQFLFEYFSETQRNKGNFPGRFSGRQFSNSRSEMNVSTLELGDSALYLCASSPQGENIQYFGAGTRLSVL.

The rearrangement links TRBV10-3 to TRBJ2-1; 14 bases are a match to TRBD2. V shed 6 bases, J shed 0 bases, and the junction held 4 bases outside the gene matches. Germline CDR1 ENHRY, CDR2 SYGVKD. This CDR3 spans 17 amino acids. Here the CDR3 DNA reads TGTGCCATCAGGGCAGGGACTAGCGGGAGCTCCTACAATGAGCAGTTCTTC. Residues: CAIRAGTSGSSYNEQFF.

The CDR3 nucleotides read TGTGCCAGCAGCCCCTCTAGTGGGTTTAATGAAAAACTGTTTTTT. The encoded protein is CASSPSSGFNEKLFF. V and J are TRBV7-2 and TRBJ1-4; D gene uncertain. The ends were cut back, 5 bases at V and 4 bases at J, with 14 bases in the middle. The CDR3 consists of 15 residues. Germline CDR1 and CDR2: SGHTA and FQGNSA.

The genes are TRBV4-1 and TRBJ2-5, with D possibly matching TRBD2 (5 bases). The V gene's germline CDR1 is MGHRA and CDR2 YSYEKL. The length of the CDR3 is 14 residues. Deletions cut 3 bases from V and 6 bases from J, with 14 bases between. Here the CDR3 reads CASSQPLRGKTQYF. CDR3 sequence (DNA): TGCGCCAGCAGCCAGCCCTTACGAGGGAAGACCCAGTACTTC.

V usage is TRBV6-5 and J usage is TRBJ2-7, with 9 bases that match TRBD2. The V and J ends lost 6 bases and 0 bases, in that order; junction bases with no gene match: 6. The CDR3 extends over 15 amino acids. Germline CDR1 reads MNHEY; CDR2 reads SVGAGI. CDR3 nucleotide sequence: TGTGCCAGCAGGATAGCGGGGGCAAGCTCCTACGAGCAGTACTTC. Translated: CASRIAGASSYEQYF.

This chain joins TRBV30 and TRBJ2-7; D not resolved. This CDR3 has 11 residues. CDR1 is GTSNPN and CDR2 is SVGIG in the germline V gene (reference sequence). Trimming removed 4 bases from V and 7 bases from J, with 11 bases in between. CDR3 in amino acids: CAWTVRREQYF. The CDR3 DNA reads as TGTGCCTGGACCGTACGCCGAGAGCAGTACTTC.

This chain links TRBV7-9 with TRBJ1-6, with TRBD1 as a possible D gene (5 bases). The germline gives CDR1 SEHNR, CDR2 FQNEAQ (reference sequence). The CDR3 loop spans 15 amino acids. V lost 7 bases, J lost 10 bases, and 20 bases lay in between. The CDR3 sequence is CASIPFSGAYSPLHF. In DNA, the CDR3 is TGTGCCAGCATCCCCTTCTCCGGGGCCTACTCACCCCTCCACTTT. Full variable domain (rest looked up from reference TRBV7-9 and TRBJ1-6): DTGVSQNPRHKITKRGQNVTFRCDPISEHNRLYWYRQTLGQGPEFLTYFQNEAQLEKSRLLSDRFSAERPKGSFSTLEIQRTEQGDSAMYLCASIPFSGAYSPLHFGNGTRLTVT.

The chain is built from TRBV5-1 and TRBJ2-3; D not certain. The germline V gene encodes CDR1 SGHRS and CDR2 YFSETQ. The CDR3 is made up of 13 amino acids. Trimming stripped 5 bases from V and 4 bases from J, with 11 bases between. Here the CDR3 reads CASRSLGADTQYF. CDR3 nucleotide sequence: TGCGCCAGCAGATCCCTGGGCGCAGATACGCAGTATTTT.

This clone was recorded only once. The chain joins TRBV11-2 to TRBJ2-3, with D hard to call. V shed 5 bases and J shed 1 base, with 7 bases lying between them. The CDR3 extends over 13 amino acids. Per germline, CDR1 SGHAT and CDR2 FQNNGV. The CDR3 is CASSVRGTDTQYF. CDR3 coding DNA: TGTGCCAGCAGCGTAAGGGGCACAGATACGCAGTATTTT.

This clone occurred a few times. The sample contains more than one DNA sequence encoding this CDR3. The chain combines TRBV2 with TRBJ1-5; D perhaps matches TRBD1 (5 bases). V shed 8 bases and J shed 0 bases, with 11 bases lying between them. This CDR3 has 14 amino acids. Germline assignment: CDR1 SNHLY and CDR2 FYNNEI. The CDR3 coding sequence is TGTGCCAGCGGGAAGCAGGGTAGCAATCAGCCCCAGCATTTT. Residues: CASGKQGSNQPQHF.

The gene calls are TRBV6-4 and TRBJ2-3; a possible D gene is TRBD1 (5 bases). The CDR3 is 14 residues long. Between the trimmed V and J ends, which lost 3 bases and 6 bases, there was a span of 13 bases. Germline CDR1 reads MRHNA; CDR2 reads SNTAGT. In DNA, the CDR3 is TGTGCCAGCAGTGAAAACAGGTTGCCGGATACGCAGTATTTT. Translation: CASSENRLPDTQYF.

The chain carries TRBV19 and TRBJ1-6, with 7 positions matching TRBD1. The CDR3 extends over 14 amino acids. The V segment lost 6 bases and the J segment 10 bases; nucleotides outside the gene matches: 9. The germline V gene has CDR1 LNHDA and CDR2 SQIVND (reference sequence). CDR3 DNA: TGTGCCAGTAGAAGACAGGGAGAGAACTCACCCCTCCACTTT. It codes for CASRRQGENSPLHF.

The gene calls are TRBV7-8 and TRBJ2-2; weak D call: TRBD2 (6 bases). CDR1 is SGHVS, CDR2 FQNEAQ, per germline. There are 16 residues in the CDR3. Trimming stripped 4 bases from V and 4 bases from J, with 16 bases between. The CDR3 coding sequence is TGTGCCAGCAGCTGGAGGGGCGGCTCGGGCACCGGGGAGCTGTTTTTT. Translated: CASSWRGGSGTGELFF. The variable domain in full, with the rest retrieved from reference TRBV7-8 and TRBJ2-2, is GAGVSQSPRYKVAKRGQDVALRCDPISGHVSLFWYQQALGQGPEFLTYFQNEAQLDKSGLPSDRFFAERPEGSVSTLKIQRTQQEDSAVYLCASSWRGGSGTGELFFGEGSRLTVL.

V usage is TRBV9 and J usage is TRBJ2-2, with TRBD2 identical over 7 bases. Losses at the gene ends were 4 bases for V and 4 bases for J; bases not matched to a gene: 13. This CDR3 comprises 17 residues. Looked up from germline, CDR1 is SGDLS and CDR2 is YYNGEE. The CDR3 loop is CASSQRLAGIRTGELFF. The CDR3 nucleotides are TGTGCCAGCAGCCAGAGACTAGCCGGGATTCGCACCGGGGAGCTGTTTTTT. The full variable domain, in which reference TRBV9 and TRBJ2-2 provide the parts outside the CDR3, is DSGVTQTPKHLITATGQRVTLRCSPRSGDLSVYWYQQSLDQGLQFLIQYYNGEERAKGNILERFSAQQFPDLHSELNLSSLELGDSALYFCASSQRLAGIRTGELFFGEGSRLTVL.

The chain employs TRBV18 and TRBJ2-5; D not resolved. The V end was cut by 3 bases, the J end by 5 bases, with 13 bases between. This CDR3 is 14 amino acids long. Per the germline V gene, CDR1 is KGHSH and CDR2 is LQKENI. CDR3 in amino acids: CASSPTAQKETQYF. Here the CDR3 DNA reads TGTGCCAGCTCACCTACCGCACAGAAGGAGACCCAGTACTTC.

This chain connects TRBV29-1 to TRBJ2-7, with a possible D match to TRBD1 (6 bases). The germline V gene encodes CDR1 SQVTM and CDR2 ANQGSEA. The CDR3 covers 11 residues. Deletions cut 7 bases from V and 0 bases from J, with 7 bases between. The DNA for the CDR3 is TGCAGCGCGACAGGCTCCTACGAGCAGTACTTC. Its protein is CSATGSYEQYF.

The rearrangement links TRBV5-1 to TRBJ2-2; perhaps TRBD2 as D (6 bases). This CDR3 spans 15 amino acids. CDR1 and CDR2 (germline): SGHRS, YFSETQ. Trimming removed 2 bases from V and 3 bases from J, with 11 bases in between. CDR3 DNA sequence: TGCGCCAGCAGCTTACCAGGAGGGGACACCGGGGAGCTGTTTTTT. It specifies CASSLPGGDTGELFF.

The chain is built from TRBV5-1 and TRBJ2-7; D not resolved. Trimming removed 0 bases at V and 3 bases at J, with 10 bases between. The CDR3 is 14 amino acids. CDR1 is SGHRS and CDR2 is YFSETQ in the germline V gene. DNA for the CDR3: TGCGCCAGCAGCTTGGGCCCCCCCCTCTACGAGCAGTACTTC. It encodes CASSLGPPLYEQYF.

This chain links TRBV11-3 with TRBJ2-3, with 10 bases lining up with TRBD2. Germline assignment: CDR1 SGHNT and CDR2 YENEEA. J lost 2 bases, V lost 4 bases, and 3 bases had no gene match. The CDR3 loop spans 15 amino acids. CDR3 amino acids: CASSYTSGATDTQYF. The CDR3 nucleotides read TGTGCCAGCAGCTACACTAGCGGGGCCACAGATACGCAGTATTTT.

This sequence joins TRBV18 and TRBJ2-5; no clear D. The CDR3 has 14 amino acids. Germline V gene data show CDR1 as KGHSH and CDR2 as LQKENI. The V end lost 5 bases, the J end lost 5 bases, and 15 bases lay between the germline ends. CDR3 region: CASSEDGRLETQYF. The CDR3 bases are TGTGCCAGCTCAGAGGACGGGCGACTGGAGACCCAGTACTTC. Complete variable domain (other parts from reference TRBV18 and TRBJ2-5): NAGVMQNPRHLVRRRGQEARLRCSPMKGHSHVYWYRQLPEEGLKFMVYLQKENIIDESGMPKERFSAEFPKEGPSILRIQQVVRGDSAAYFCASSEDGRLETQYFGPGTRLLVL.